These T cell receptor beta chains were read from a single sample in a study of T cells after yellow fever vaccination. A single record per CDR3 protein comes from TCRdb applying MiXCR to the 5' RACE reads. Of hundreds of thousands of distinct CDR3 sequences listed, around 20% are singletons. Sequences were derived from PBMCs, sampled before the yellow fever booster vaccination. The receptors come from a young man who received the YFV17D yellow fever vaccine. Both conserved end residues are part of each CDR3. The D gene is left open where the match is weak. The size entry is marked missing in some rows and otherwise reads once, few, many or a size class.

V	D	J	size	CDR3	DNA
TRBV9	TRBD2	TRBJ2-7	-	CASSSLAGTPYEQYF	TGTGCCAGCAGCTCCTTAGCGGGTACTCCCTACGAGCAGTACTTC
TRBV2	-	TRBJ1-1	-	CASSEGVRGREAFF	TGTGCCAGCAGTGAAGGGGTGAGGGGCCGTGAAGCTTTCTTT
TRBV29-1	TRBD1	TRBJ2-3	-	CSVGPTGVADTQYF	TGCAGCGTTGGACCCACAGGGGTCGCAGATACGCAGTATTTT
TRBV25-1	TRBD1	TRBJ2-7	-	CASSEYTGDSYEQYF	TGTGCCAGCAGTGAATATACAGGGGACTCCTACGAGCAGTACTTC
TRBV5-1	TRBD1	TRBJ1-1	few	CASRLPAGTGPLNTEAFF	TGCGCCAGCAGGCTACCCGCCGGGACAGGGCCCTTGAACACTGAAGCTTTCTTT
TRBV25-1	-	TRBJ2-1	-	CASSAPPELNEQFF	TGTGCCAGCAGTGCCCCGCCGGAGCTCAATGAGCAGTTCTTC
TRBV20-1	TRBD1	TRBJ2-3	few	CSANTRTGNTDTQYF	TGCAGTGCTAACACCCGGACAGGGAACACAGATACGCAGTATTTT
TRBV6-5	TRBD2	TRBJ2-4	-	CASSVAGANIQYF	TGTGCCAGCAGTGTAGCGGGAGCAAACATTCAGTACTTC
TRBV7-2	-	TRBJ2-4	few	CASSSSSRNIQYF	TGTGCCAGCAGCTCCTCATCACGAAACATTCAGTACTTC
TRBV5-1	-	TRBJ2-1	few	CASSLDRAAEQFF	TGCGCCAGCAGCTTGGACAGGGCCGCTGAGCAGTTCTTC
TRBV4-3	-	TRBJ2-5	-	CASSQPALSETQYF	TGCGCCAGCAGCCAGCCCGCCCTCAGCGAGACCCAGTACTTC
TRBV29-1	-	TRBJ2-7	few	CSVEGVTGYEQYF	TGCAGCGTTGAAGGAGTCACCGGCTACGAGCAGTACTTC
TRBV4-2	-	TRBJ1-2	-	CASSQGSTGNYGYTF	TGTGCCAGCAGCCAAGGATCAACAGGGAACTATGGCTACACCTTC
TRBV2	TRBD1	TRBJ1-6	-	CARGQGENSPLHF	TGTGCCAGAGGACAGGGTGAAAATTCACCCCTCCACTTT
TRBV2	-	TRBJ1-5	-	CASSEVVRNQPQHF	TGTGCCAGCAGTGAAGTGGTCCGGAATCAGCCCCAGCATTTT
TRBV20-1	-	TRBJ1-1	many	CSAPDRRMTEAFF	TGCAGTGCCCCCGACAGGAGGATGACTGAAGCTTTCTTT
TRBV4-3	TRBD1	TRBJ2-2	few	CASSHLPGQGINTGELFF	TGCGCCAGCAGCCACCTACCGGGACAGGGTATTAACACCGGGGAGCTGTTTTTT
TRBV7-6	-	TRBJ2-7	many	CASSSRSVIRDPLDEQYF	TGTGCCAGCAGCTCCCGTTCCGTAATCCGGGACCCTCTGGACGAGCAGTACTTC
TRBV20-1	-	TRBJ1-5	-	CSARDGGCCQPQHF	TGCAGTGCTAGAGATGGGGGATGCTGCCAGCCCCAGCATTTT
TRBV10-1	-	TRBJ2-3	few	CASSERPGADTQYF	TGCGCCAGCAGTGAACGGCCTGGCGCAGATACGCAGTATTTT
TRBV5-1	-	TRBJ2-3	-	CASSSLGAADTQYF	TGCGCCAGCAGCTCCCTCGGGGCAGCAGATACGCAGTATTTT
TRBV7-2	TRBD1	TRBJ1-2	many	CASSPRGQGNSNGYTF	TGTGCCAGCAGCCCGAGGGGACAGGGGAATTCAAATGGCTACACCTTC
TRBV27	-	TRBJ1-2	-	CASSFRVGGYGYTF	TGTGCCAGCAGTTTCAGGGTTGGTGGCTATGGCTACACCTTC
TRBV7-2	TRBD1	TRBJ2-5	many	CASSPTGVKTQYF	TGTGCCAGCAGCCCAACAGGGGTTAAGACCCAGTACTTC
TRBV5-1	TRBD1	TRBJ2-7	many	CASTPRTGGNEQYF	TGCGCCAGCACCCCTCGGACAGGGGGGAACGAGCAGTACTTC
TRBV6-5	TRBD2	TRBJ2-1	-	CASSPVNAGGTKNSYNEQFF	TGTGCCAGCAGCCCTGTGAATGCGGGGGGGACCAAGAACTCCTACAATGAGCAGTTCTTC
TRBV7-9	-	TRBJ2-5	-	CASSRRGGLETQYF	TGTGCCAGCAGCCGCCGAGGGGGGCTGGAGACCCAGTACTTC
TRBV6-5	-	TRBJ1-1	-	CASNPGGWDTEAFF	TGTGCCAGCAACCCCGGGGGGTGGGACACTGAAGCTTTCTTT
TRBV12-3/TRBV12-4	-	TRBJ2-5	few	CASSLPEAQETQYF	TGTGCCAGCAGTTTACCGGAGGCCCAAGAGACCCAGTACTTC
TRBV27	-	TRBJ2-5	few	CASSHLFGAAEETQYF	TGTGCCAGCAGCCACCTTTTTGGAGCTGCTGAAGAGACCCAGTACTTC
TRBV4-2	-	TRBJ2-7	-	CASSQGPLDGEQYF	TGTGCCAGCAGCCAAGGGCCGCTAGATGGCGAGCAGTACTTC
TRBV7-2	-	TRBJ2-2	few	CASSRHGQFTGELFF	TGTGCCAGCAGCCGCCATGGGCAGTTCACCGGGGAGCTGTTTTTT
TRBV12-3/TRBV12-4	-	TRBJ1-5	few	CASTWVGGPQHF	TGTGCCAGCACCTGGGTGGGAGGCCCCCAGCATTTT
TRBV5-1	TRBD2	TRBJ2-3	-	CASRSSSGLSTDTQYF	TGCGCCAGCAGGAGCTCTAGCGGGCTCAGCACAGATACGCAGTATTTT
TRBV20-1	TRBD2	TRBJ2-1	-	CSARDPSGGALFVNEQFF	TGCAGTGCTAGAGACCCTAGCGGGGGGGCCTTATTTGTCAATGAGCAGTTCTTC
TRBV7-2	-	TRBJ2-2	-	CASSSSSTPRELFF	TGTGCCAGCAGCTCCTCGTCCACCCCGCGGGAGCTGTTTTTT
TRBV5-1	TRBD1	TRBJ1-1	few	CASSRGTGGMNTEAFF	TGCGCCAGCAGCCGGGGGACAGGAGGAATGAACACTGAAGCTTTCTTT
TRBV12-3/TRBV12-4	-	TRBJ2-5	-	CASSPPERYTGGTQYF	TGTGCCAGCAGTCCCCCTGAGAGGTACACAGGCGGGACCCAGTACTTC